What follows describes a single T cell receptor beta chain. The data are from a study of T cells after yellow fever vaccination. TCRdb re-called the 5' RACE reads with MiXCR, one entry per CDR3 protein. Of roughly 96,000 distinct CDR3 sequences listed, 7.5% to 10% are singletons. The CDR3 runs 15 residues. The clonotype comes from a man between 18 and 29 years old who received the YFV17D yellow fever vaccine. The sample consisted of CD8+ T cells not binding an NS4B(214-222) dextramer, sorted from PBMCs, taken around 16 days after the first yellow fever vaccination. V and J are TRBV21-1 and TRBJ2-2; the table's D call, TRBD1, was not checked against the DNA. TRBV21-1 is an annotated pseudogene. The CDR3: CASSKVPGRAGELFF. CDR3 DNA sequence: TGTGCCAGCAGCAAAGTCCCAGGGCGGGCCGGGGAGCTGTTTTTT.